The sequence of this TCR beta chain was determined in a study of neurological immune-mediated disorders (dated by TCRdb to between 2017 and 2020). With regard to the full study: Using UMI-based sequencing, the study compared peripheral blood TCR-beta repertoires from patients with HTLV-I-associated myelopathy (HAM/TSP), patients with multiple sclerosis, and healthy controls. The cohort was made up of 60 to 75 subjects, consisting of some 15 HAM/TSP patients, around 35 multiple sclerosis patients and around 20 healthy controls. Alongside PBMC samples, the set of 106 TCR-beta libraries contained longitudinal samples, technical triplicates, and paired CD4+ and CD8+ T-cell subsets that had been sorted. Longitudinal HAM/TSP and healthy donors had 3 time-points each (3-40 month intervals).

According to the study, the label for this sample's time point signals: longitudinal time-point 2. The healthy controls were volunteers from a blood bank in Maryland, USA. For unsorted PBMC libraries, 2 million PBMCs were used after storage in RNAlater at -80 degrees C until RNA extraction. PBMCs were separated from peripheral blood using Ficoll-Hypaque density gradient centrifugation and then cryopreserved in liquid nitrogen. This clonotype was observed at least ten times. Its antigen is still unknown. No quality values exist for individual bases; no much larger clone is one base distant. Results the study describes overall, beyond this receptor: Across subjects, expanded clones never shared an identical CDR3 amino acid sequence, which suggests that the TCR-beta repertoires in every group were private. TCR clonal expansion was greatest in HAM/TSP patients and smallest in MS patients, who ranked below even healthy controls.

Spanning cysteine to phenylalanine, the CDR3 consists of 15 amino acids. Solely the CDR3 DNA is kept, with 45 bases framed from the first base. V lost 5 bases and J lost 1 base; the stretch between them is 9 bases long. cDNA synthesis used template-switch 5'RACE with a primer carrying a 10-nucleotide random unique molecular identifier tagging each TCR transcript. Over 190 million TCR-beta sequences, covering 15-18 subjects, were produced in each sequencing run. The RNeasy kit was used to extract total RNA. The KAPA Real-time Library Amplification kit was used to amplify TCR-beta VDJ regions with primers for the TCR constant region and the 5'RACE anchor. A first PCR added sample indexes and Illumina adaptors, and a second PCR then raised library yield. After Ampure bead purification, the roughly 650 bp TCR product was size-selected on a 2% E-gel SizeSelection system. Library quality was checked on a Bioanalyzer, concentration was measured with Qubit, and libraries were quantified with the Kapa Library Quantification kit before pooling. An Illumina HiSeq 2500 sequenced the libraries paired-end 2 x 150 bp. To increase sequence diversity, roughly 24-31% phiX was spiked into each library pool. Processing in the source paper ran as follows. Quality-filtered reads were processed with the UMI-based MiGEC pipeline, which removed over 80% of raw TCR sequences during error correction. VDJ genes were aligned to IMGT germline references, and each clonotype was defined by a unique CDR3 amino acid sequence together with V-J genes. VDJtools evaluated clonal expansion, Shannon diversity and CDR3 relatedness (CalcPairwiseDistances, ClusterSamples); CLCbio workbench built phylogenetic trees. A clone was classed as expanded if it had 8 or more unique UMIs, a cutoff based on coefficient-of-variation modelling across technical triplicates. TCRdb passed the public sequencing reads through fastp at Q25 and MiXCR, retaining productive beta sequences. Every distinct CDR3 protein forms one entry, paired with its most common genes and DNA. The V and J calls and clone size come from TCRdb's table, not from the authors' own analysis. For this sample the table gives over 55,000 distinct CDR3 sequences, of which more than 7.5% were detected only once. The ten biggest clones cover roughly an eighth of the sample.

The rearrangement combines TRBV12-3 or TRBV12-4 with TRBJ2-6; TRBD1 could be the D gene, as 6 bases match. The sample was PBMCs. This receptor was obtained from a man aged 25 to 45 in good health. The nucleotide sequence reads TGTGCCAGCAGTCATCAGGGGTCTGGGGCCAACGTCCTGACTTTC. This codes for CASSHQGSGANVLTF.